The entry below describes one T cell receptor (beta chain). Its antigen remains undetermined. Within one base of it there is no much larger clone, and no base qualities were kept. The sample comes from a study of T cell responses to AZD1222 COVID-19 vaccine (dated by TCRdb to the early 2020s). For the wider study: TCR sequencing covered about 230 trial participants: 207 given two doses of AZD1222 and 26 given two doses of MenACWY control vaccine. Trial participants were enrolled by age into 18-55, 56-69 and 70-plus year subgroups, with 148, 28 and 57 TCR-sequenced participants respectively.

CDR1 and CDR2 (MNHNY, SVGAGI) derive from the germline V gene (reference sequence). The CDR3 runs 14 amino acids, cysteine and phenylalanine included. Left in the record is the CDR3 DNA by itself, 42 bases read in frame from the first base. The V and J ends are trimmed by 5 bases and 5 bases, leaving 12 bases between them. Interpreted using the paper, the time point label stands for: about 28 days (+/-7) after the second vaccine dose. AZD1222 recipients with second doses at about 4 weeks or about 12 weeks were pooled, because spike-specific TCR depth and breadth did not differ between schedules. Samples from vaccinated people were obtained from the UK trials COV001 and COV002, which included a single-blind randomized controlled phase 2/3 trial of AZD1222 (ChAdOx1 nCoV-19) in healthy adults. Trial participant PBMC samples were collected at day 0 and day 28 after the second dose for TCRbeta chain sequencing.

The full study reports these points: Conclusions about previously exposed vaccinees are limited, since just six AZD1222 recipients were seropositive for SARS-CoV-2 at baseline. A significant rise in spike-specific TCR breadth and depth was observed after two AZD1222 doses relative to day 0 and relative to MenACWY recipients. Reportedly, almost half of the unique spike-specific TCRs recognized epitopes lying outside the regions that are mutated in the B.1.351 and B.1.1.7 variants. CD4 TCRs associated with the vaccine covered the entire spike protein, and the dominant responses were in regions 160-218 and 743-854. Most participants were white British and females outnumbered males, and the authors suggested that clonal diversity may have been underestimated. Because no day 14 peak-response samples were available, the repertoires could be characterized only after the peak T cell response. In the small 56-69-year group, the increase in depth fell short of significance, most likely because of low power.

The CDR3 regions of human TCRbeta chains were subjected to immunosequencing. In the paper's pipeline: Repertoire TCRs were matched against a reference library of SARS-CoV-2-specific TCRs generated with the MIRA antigen-specificity platform. Breadth was defined as the fraction of unique TCRs that were SARS-CoV-2-associated. Depth was defined as the fraction of total T cells that were SARS-CoV-2-associated. Each spike-specific TCR was assigned to its reactive spike region and to a CD4 or CD8 class using the MIRA data. Log10-transformed breadth and depth values were compared by one-way ANOVA with Sidak's multiple comparisons tests. Drawn from immuneACCESS, this table holds only the in-frame rearrangements with V and J called that TCRdb kept. Clones are partly lost; checked studies trace under half to an unresolved V gene and leave the rest unexplained. The DNA was the basis for D and trimming; V, J and clone size are from that table. This sample comprises under 150,000 clones, roughly 93% of them detected only once. The leading ten clones occupy about 9.4% of the sample.

The sequenced sample was peripheral blood, obtained 28 days after the second AZD1222 dose. This clonotype originated in an adult who received the AZD1222 COVID-19 vaccine. This chain joins TRBV6-6 to TRBJ1-4; no D gene is confidently identified. The nucleotides are TGTGCCAGCAGTCCCTCCGGGAACAATGAAAAACTGTTTTTT. This is translated as CASSPSGNNEKLFF.